This TCR beta chain was profiled in a study of early T cells in non-severe SARS-CoV-2 infection. Study-wide context: Sequencing targeted bulk RNA from unsorted whole blood, leaving chains unpaired. General observations from the study: VDJdb matching favored anti-spike CD8 responses, missing private and CD4 specificities.

The V and J ends lost 1 base and 6 bases respectively, with 4 bases between them. The CDR3 is made up of 12 amino acids. Germline V CDR1 and CDR2: SGHTA, FQGNSA. Unique molecular identifiers were affixed to single, distinct cDNA molecules. TCRdb reprocessed the 5' RACE reads with MiXCR, giving one entry per CDR3 protein. The table includes 90,000 to 100,000 distinct CDR3 sequences, about 12% detected once. A word on this clonotype: Its antigen is unidentified.

The source is an adult who was a healthcare worker with PCR-confirmed SARS-CoV-2 infection or an uninfected control (not recorded which). The material sequenced was whole blood. The gene calls are TRBV7-2 and TRBJ1-5; no clear D gene. CDR3: CASSLGFQPQHF. The CDR3 DNA reads TGTGCCAGCAGCTTAGGTTTTCAGCCCCAGCATTTT.